This TCR beta chain was recorded in a study of cytomegalovirus exposure and HLA in healthy donors. PCR employed 60 Vbeta and 13 Jbeta primers. In the original analysis: Around 80 million unique TCR beta chains, 9.5 million to 11 million of them shared, were counted by a later analysis. Assay used: immunoSEQ multiplex PCR; TCRdb lists only in-frame clones, some missing. The V and J calls and the clone size are those of that table, but D and trimming were determined from the DNA. Of some 200,000 clones in the sample, 70% to 85% were seen once. Trimming cost V 5 bases and J 9 bases, with 14 bases left between them. The CDR3 loop spans 14 amino acids. Germline-derived CDR1 and CDR2 are SGHTA and FQGTGA.

Sample: PBMCs. This chain connects TRBV7-3 to TRBJ1-6; possible D gene TRBD1, 6 bases. This receptor was obtained from a woman in her sixties in good health and CMV-seropositive. CDR3 loop: CASSLDTGPSPLHF. DNA of the CDR3: TGTGCCAGCAGCCTTGATACAGGGCCTTCACCCCTCCACTTT.